These 20 T cell receptor beta chains were all obtained from the same sample, sequenced in a study of graft-versus-host responses after intestinal transplantation. These receptors' targets are unknown. Measured with immunoSEQ multiplex PCR; TCRdb has only the in-frame clones, and not every one. Of about 110,000 clones in the sample, approximately 90% were seen once. Source: unstimulated CD4+ T cells sorted from spleen or lymph node cells, taken before transplant. These receptors were collected from a human donor who was the organ donor for an intestinal transplant.

The V call is TRBV27, the J call TRBJ2-7; D may correspond to TRBD1 or TRBD2 (5 bases each). The V and J ends lost 7 bases and 2 bases respectively, with 15 bases between them. The CDR3 is 14 residues long. The germline V gene encodes CDR1 MNHEY and CDR2 SMNVEV (reference sequence). CDR3 bases: TGTGCCAGCACCACACCGGGACCTCCCTACGAGCAGTACTTC. Amino acids: CASTTPGPPYEQYF.

This clone was counted once. V is TRBV5-1 and J is TRBJ2-5; 10 bases line up with TRBD1. The end of the DNA is better explained by TRBJ2-7, so the J call may be wrong. The CDR3 spans 14 residues. Germline CDR1 SGHRS, CDR2 YFSETQ. The CDR3 nucleotides read TGCGCCAGCAGCCCGGGGGACAGGGGCTCCGAGCAGTACTTC. Its protein is CASSPGDRGSEQYF.

The chain joins TRBV15 to TRBJ2-3, with a weak D call TRBD2 (6 bases). The CDR3 extends over 15 amino acids. Per the germline V gene, CDR1 is LNHNV and CDR2 is YYDKDF (reference sequence). The V end lost 0 bases, the J end lost 1 base, and 8 bases lay between the germline ends. This CDR3 reads CATSRDSGGTDTQYF. The DNA for the CDR3 is TGTGCCACCAGCAGAGATTCGGGGGGCACAGATACGCAGTATTTT.

This clone showed up just a few times. One junction end does not reproduce the germline sequence, and a read error may be involved. V is TRBV4-1 and J is TRBJ2-2, with 10 positions matching TRBD2. This CDR3 has 19 amino acids. The germline V gene has CDR1 MGHRA and CDR2 YSYEKL. The CDR3 DNA is TGCGCCAGCAGCCAAGAATCTAGCGGGAGAATGTGGGAGCCCCGGGGAGCTGTTTTT. It translates to CASSQESSGRMWEPRGAVF.

The chain uses TRBV6-5 and TRBJ1-1, with a weak D call TRBD1 (6 bases). From germline, CDR1 is MNHEY and CDR2 SVGAGI. The CDR3 spans 12 residues. Between the trimmed V and J ends, which lost 6 bases and 1 base, there was a span of 6 bases. The CDR3 protein is CASRTGNTEAFF. In DNA, the CDR3 is TGTGCCAGCAGGACAGGGAACACTGAAGCTTTCTTT.

This rearrangement joins TRBV5-1 to TRBJ2-5, with TRBD2 matching over 12 bases. Germline CDR1 and CDR2: SGHRS and YFSETQ. J gave up 3 bases and V 0 bases, and 12 bases lay outside the gene matches. This CDR3 has 19 amino acids. The CDR3 is CASSLGWTSGDSSKETQYF. CDR3 DNA sequence: TGCGCCAGCAGCTTGGGGTGGACTAGCGGGGATAGCTCTAAAGAGACCCAGTACTTC.

With respect to this clone: The same CDR3 is also encoded by other DNA sequences in this sample. The chain employs TRBV7-3 and TRBJ1-1; D is undetermined. Trimming left V 3 bases short and J 1 base short, with 6 bases between. CDR3 length: 13 residues. Germline-derived CDR1 and CDR2 are SGHTA and FQGTGA. The CDR3 region has the DNA TGTGCCAGCAGCTTGAGCGGGAACACTGAAGCTTTCTTT. The encoded protein is CASSLSGNTEAFF. Full variable domain (missing parts from reference TRBV7-3 and TRBJ1-1): GAGVSQTPSNKVTEKGKYVELRCDPISGHTALYWYRQSLGQGPEFLIYFQGTGAADDSGLPNDRFFAVRPEGSVSTLKIQRTERGDSAVYLCASSLSGNTEAFFGQGTRLTVV.

The V call is TRBV11-3, the J call TRBJ2-7; D is ambiguous. Germline CDR1 is SGHNT and CDR2 is YENEEA. V lost 5 bases to trimming and J lost 2 bases, with 13 bases between them. This CDR3 is built from 14 residues. The CDR3 is CASSLSTPTYEQYF. The CDR3 nucleotides read TGTGCCAGCAGCCTATCAACCCCAACCTACGAGCAGTACTTC.

This clone was seen only a few times. The chain combines TRBV7-2 with TRBJ2-3; 7 bases agree with TRBD1. CDR1 is SGHTA, CDR2 FQGNSA, per germline. This CDR3 has 17 residues. V lost 4 bases, J lost 2 bases, and 12 bases stayed unmatched. CDR3 sequence (DNA): TGTGCCAGCAGCTATACAATCCGGGACAGTGCCACAGATACGCAGTATTTT. Its translation: CASSYTIRDSATDTQYF. Complete variable domain (other parts from reference TRBV7-2 and TRBJ2-3): GAGVSQSPSNKVTEKGKDVELRCDPISGHTALYWYRQSLGQGLEFLIYFQGNSAPDKSGLPSDRFSAERTGGSVSTLTIQRTQQEDSAVYLCASSYTIRDSATDTQYFGPGTRLTVL.

The J gene is TRBJ2-7, the V gene TRBV7-2; the match to TRBD1 covers 7 bases. Germline lookup yields CDR1 SGHTA and CDR2 FQGNSA. J gave up 4 bases and V 1 base, and 4 bases lay outside the gene matches. This CDR3 comprises 14 residues. The CDR3 spells CASSLGPGGYEQYF. The CDR3 DNA reads as TGTGCCAGCAGCTTAGGTCCAGGGGGTTACGAGCAGTACTTC.

This chain joins TRBV10-1 and TRBJ2-3; no definite D call. The V end was cut by 4 bases, the J end by 1 base, with 9 bases between. CDR3 length: 14 amino acids. Germline CDR1 and CDR2: WNHNN and SYGVQD (reference sequence). The CDR3 bases are TGCGCCAGCAGTGGGAGTCCCCGCACAGATACGCAGTATTTT. Amino acid sequence: CASSGSPRTDTQYF.

The V and J genes are TRBV7-8 and TRBJ1-5; TRBD1 aligns across 11 bases. The CDR3 length is 13 residues. V lost 4 bases to trimming and J lost 7 bases; unmatched junction nucleotides: 0. In germline, CDR1 is SGHVS, CDR2 FQNEAQ. The CDR3 region is CASSWTGGQPQHF. In DNA, the CDR3 is TGTGCCAGCAGCTGGACAGGGGGCCAGCCCCAGCATTTT.

The table lists this clone with a few counts. The V gene is TRBV7-2, the J gene TRBJ2-2, with D unclear. Trimming removed 5 bases at V and 1 base at J, with 17 bases between. CDR1 SGHTA and CDR2 FQGNSA come from the germline V gene. The CDR3 spans 17 residues. CDR3 region: CASSPSSWTVNTGELFF. As DNA, the CDR3 is TGTGCCAGCAGCCCAAGCTCATGGACGGTGAACACCGGGGAGCTGTTTTTT.

The rearrangement joins TRBV6-5 to TRBJ1-3, with no clear D. V lost 7 bases and J 0 bases, leaving 13 bases between the germline ends. The CDR3 is 15 amino acids. CDR1 and CDR2 from the germline V gene are MNHEY and SVGAGI. For the CDR3, the DNA is TGTGCCAGCATCAAGACGGGGAACTCTGGAAACACCATATATTTT. This codes for CASIKTGNSGNTIYF.

This chain connects TRBV7-9 to TRBJ2-7; possibly TRBD1 or TRBD2 for D (6 bases each). V lost 5 bases and J lost 8, with 19 bases in between. CDR3 size: 14 residues. CDR1 is SEHNR and CDR2 is FQNEAQ in the germline V gene (reference sequence). In nucleotides, the CDR3 is TGTGCCAGCAGCGCATTGGGGTGGGGGGCGAAGCAGTACTTC. This encodes CASSALGWGAKQYF.

The chain is built from TRBV10-3 and TRBJ2-7; D gene unclear. This CDR3 spans 11 amino acids. CDR1 and CDR2 from the germline V gene are ENHRY and SYGVKD. Trimming stripped 1 base from V and 6 bases from J, with 4 bases between. CDR3 protein: CAISEFGEQYF. The CDR3 region has the DNA TGTGCCATCAGTGAGTTCGGCGAGCAGTACTTC.

DNA for the CDR3: TGTGCCAGCAGCTTAGTTCAGGGGAATAACTACGAGCAGTACTTC. The encoded protein is CASSLVQGNNYEQYF. The chain is built from TRBV7-2 and TRBJ2-7; possibly TRBD1 for D (6 bases). CDR1 is SGHTA, CDR2 FQGNSA, per germline. The CDR3 runs to 15 residues. Trimming removed 1 base from V and 3 bases from J, with 13 bases in between. The full variable domain, with the rest looked up from reference TRBV7-2 and TRBJ2-7, is GAGVSQSPSNKVTEKGKDVELRCDPISGHTALYWYRQSLGQGLEFLIYFQGNSAPDKSGLPSDRFSAERTGGSVSTLTIQRTQQEDSAVYLCASSLVQGNNYEQYFGPGTRLTVT.

The chain employs TRBV10-1 and TRBJ1-1; the D gene is possibly TRBD1 (5 bases). This CDR3 region has 14 residues. Germline-derived CDR1 and CDR2 are WNHNN and SYGVQD (reference sequence). Trimming removed 0 bases at V and 6 bases at J, with 11 bases between. The CDR3 protein is CASSESGREAEAFF. The CDR3 DNA is TGCGCCAGCAGTGAGTCGGGCAGGGAAGCTGAAGCTTTCTTT.

This clone was detected a few times. The CDR3, as DNA: TGTGCCAGCAGTTTGGGGCTAGCGGTAACCTACGAGCAGTACTTC. This gives the protein CASSLGLAVTYEQYF. The rearrangement links TRBV27 to TRBJ2-7; 7 bases line up with TRBD2. CDR3 length: 15 residues. V shed 3 bases, J shed 2 bases, and the junction held 7 bases outside the gene matches. Per germline, CDR1 MNHEY and CDR2 SMNVEV (reference sequence).

This chain joins TRBV7-9 and TRBJ1-4; D gene ambiguous. The CDR3 has 15 residues. Germline V gene lookup returns CDR1 SEHNR and CDR2 FQNEAQ (reference sequence). Trimming took off 5 bases at V and 5 bases at J, with 15 bases between the two ends. DNA of the CDR3: TGTGCCAGCAGCCCGCCCCTGGGAGAAAATGAAAAACTGTTTTTT. This sequence encodes CASSPPLGENEKLFF.